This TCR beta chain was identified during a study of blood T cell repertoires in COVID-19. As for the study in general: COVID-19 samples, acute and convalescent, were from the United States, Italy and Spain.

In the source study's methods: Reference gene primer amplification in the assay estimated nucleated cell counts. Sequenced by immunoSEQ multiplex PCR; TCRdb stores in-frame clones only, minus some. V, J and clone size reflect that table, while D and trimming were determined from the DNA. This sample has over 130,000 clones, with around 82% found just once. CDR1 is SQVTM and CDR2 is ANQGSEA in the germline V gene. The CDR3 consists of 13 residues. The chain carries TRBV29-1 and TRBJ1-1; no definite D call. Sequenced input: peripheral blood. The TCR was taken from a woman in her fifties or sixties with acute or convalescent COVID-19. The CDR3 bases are TGCAGGGGCCCCGTTTACTTGAACACTGAAGCTTTCTTT. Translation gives CRGPVYLNTEAFF. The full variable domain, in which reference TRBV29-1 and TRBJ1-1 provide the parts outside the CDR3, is SAVISQKPSRDICQRGTSLTIQCQVDSQVTMMFWYRQQPGQSLTLIATANQGSEATYESGFVIDKFPISRPNLTFSTLTVSNMSPEDSSIYLCRGPVYLNTEAFFGQGTRLTVV.